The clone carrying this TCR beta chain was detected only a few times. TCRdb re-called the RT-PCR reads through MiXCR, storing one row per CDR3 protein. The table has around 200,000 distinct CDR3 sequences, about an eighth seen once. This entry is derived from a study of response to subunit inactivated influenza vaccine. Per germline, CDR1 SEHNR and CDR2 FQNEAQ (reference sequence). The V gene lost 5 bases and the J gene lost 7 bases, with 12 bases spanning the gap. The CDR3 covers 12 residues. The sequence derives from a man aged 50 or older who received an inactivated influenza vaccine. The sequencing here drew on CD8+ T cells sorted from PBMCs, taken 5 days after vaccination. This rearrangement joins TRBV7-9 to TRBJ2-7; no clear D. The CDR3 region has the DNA TGTGCCAGCAGCCCCGCCGTTGGGGAGCAGTACTTC. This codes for CASSPAVGEQYF.